This T cell receptor (beta chain) is drawn from a study of blood T cell repertoires in COVID-19. Study background: Sources were T cells, B-cell-depleted T cells, or PBMCs; the material itself was cDNA or gDNA.

The CDR3 consists of 14 residues. V lost 6 bases and J lost 4; bases outside the gene matches: 6. The germline CDR1 and CDR2 sequences are SQVTM and ANQGSEA. Authors' analysis steps: Reference gene primer amplification yielded estimated nucleated cell counts. The method was immunoSEQ multiplex PCR; TCRdb's version includes in-frame clones alone and lacks a portion of them. For V, J and clone size, that table is used; D and trimming come from the DNA. The sample has 56,000 or so clones, less than 90% seen once; the top ten hold around 9.6%. The V and J genes are TRBV29-1 and TRBJ2-1; 10 positions agree with TRBD2. What was sequenced was peripheral blood. The sequence derives from a human donor in a cohort sampled during active COVID-19. The CDR3 protein is CSVGLADPYNEQFF. The CDR3 DNA follows: TGCAGCGTCGGACTAGCGGACCCATACAATGAGCAGTTCTTC.